This TCR beta chain stems from a study of identical twins. In the case of this clonotype: This may be a read error: a much more frequent sequence differs by one nucleotide.

TCRdb ran MiXCR on the 5' RACE reads and lists one entry per CDR3 protein. The repertoire holds around 230,000 distinct CDR3 sequences, with over 5% as singletons. This CDR3 is built from 15 residues. V was shortened by 1 base and J by 4 bases, with 12 bases between the two germline ends. The germline V gene has CDR1 LGHDT and CDR2 YNNKEL (reference sequence). This same sample was also part of a study on T cells expressing NK-cell markers.

The sequenced sample consisted of CD8+ T cells sorted from blood. V and J are TRBV3-1 and TRBJ2-3, with no clear D. The origin of this receptor is a woman between 18 and 30 years old in good health. The CDR3 loop is CASSQVPPYSDTQYF. The CDR3 nucleotides are TGTGCCAGCAGCCAAGTTCCCCCCTACTCAGATACGCAGTATTTT.